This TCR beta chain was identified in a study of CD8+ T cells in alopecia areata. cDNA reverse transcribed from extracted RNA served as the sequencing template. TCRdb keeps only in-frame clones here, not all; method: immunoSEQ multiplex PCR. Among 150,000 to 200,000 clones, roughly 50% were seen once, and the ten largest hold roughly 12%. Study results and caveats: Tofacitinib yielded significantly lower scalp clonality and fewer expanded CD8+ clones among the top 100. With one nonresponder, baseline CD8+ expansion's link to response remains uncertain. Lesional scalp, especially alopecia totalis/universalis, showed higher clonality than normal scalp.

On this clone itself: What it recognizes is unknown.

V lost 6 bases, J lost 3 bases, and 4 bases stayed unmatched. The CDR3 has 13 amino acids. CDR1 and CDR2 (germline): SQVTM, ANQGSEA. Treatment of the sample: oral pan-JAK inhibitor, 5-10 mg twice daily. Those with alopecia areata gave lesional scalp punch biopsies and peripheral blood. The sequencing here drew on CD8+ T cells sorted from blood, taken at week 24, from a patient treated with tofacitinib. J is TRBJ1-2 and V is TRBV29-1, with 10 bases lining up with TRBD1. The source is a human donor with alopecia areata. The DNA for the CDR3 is TGCAGCGTGACCGGGACAGGGGACTATGGCTACACCTTC. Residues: CSVTGTGDYGYTF. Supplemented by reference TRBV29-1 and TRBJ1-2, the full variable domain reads SAVISQKPSRDICQRGTSLTIQCQVDSQVTMMFWYRQQPGQSLTLIATANQGSEATYESGFVIDKFPISRPNLTFSTLTVSNMSPEDSSIYLCSVTGTGDYGYTFGSGTRLTVV.